The rows below give T cell receptor beta chains drawn from one sample of a study of shared clonotypes between healthy human individuals. The data were produced by immunoSEQ multiplex PCR, yet TCRdb's version contains in-frame clones alone and is incomplete. The table records about 1.1 million clones, approximately 78% of them present only once. The specimen was memory CD4+ T cells from PBMCs. The receptors were gathered from a man in his late teens or twenties in good health. Some clones in this sample may be carry-over from other donors' samples. Each CDR3 is given with its conserved first and last residue. The order of the fields is CDR3 length, V gene, clone size, D gene, J gene, CDR3 DNA, CDR3 protein. D genes are given only for firm matches. The size of a clone is reported for some rows only, either as once, few or many, or as a class for expanded clones.

13	TRBV18	few	-	TRBJ1-5	TGTGCCAGCAGCCAGGGTAGCAATCAGCCCCAGCATTTT	CASSQGSNQPQHF
20	TRBV30	-	TRBD2	TRBJ2-3	TGTGCCTGGACCAAGCGGGGACCGACTAGCGATAGGGCTAGCACAGATACGCAGTATTTT	CAWTKRGPTSDRASTDTQYF
13	TRBV30	-	TRBD1	TRBJ2-7	TGTGCCTGGAGGGACAGGGCGACCTACGAGCAGTACTTC	CAWRDRATYEQYF
15	TRBV7-9	-	-	TRBJ1-4	TGTGCCAGCAGCACTGGACTCCCCGTTGATGAAAAACTGTTTTTT	CASSTGLPVDEKLFF
14	TRBV18	-	-	TRBJ2-3	TGTGCCAGCTCACCACCAGGTAGCACAGATACGCAGTATTTT	CASSPPGSTDTQYF
14	TRBV30	-	-	TRBJ2-5	TGTGCCTGGAGTGTAAGGGTCTGGCAAGAGACCCAGTACTTC	CAWSVRVWQETQYF
17	TRBV28	-	TRBD2	TRBJ2-7	TGTGCCTCCCAAATTGGGGGACTAGCGGGAGGTGGGTACGAGCAGTACTTC	CASQIGGLAGGGYEQYF
16	TRBV4-1	-	TRBD2	TRBJ2-3	TGCGCCAGCAGCCCTGGACTAGCGGGAGCACCAGATACGCAGTATTTT	CASSPGLAGAPDTQYF
14	TRBV4-1	-	-	TRBJ2-7	TGCGCCAGCAGCCAAGTAGGGAAAACCTACGAGCAGTACTTC	CASSQVGKTYEQYF
15	TRBV27	-	-	TRBJ1-3	TGTGCCAGCAGTTTCGACAGGAGCTCTGGAAACACCATATATTTT	CASSFDRSSGNTIYF
12	TRBV6-1	-	-	TRBJ2-3	TGTGCCAGCAATCACAGGGCAGATACGCAGTATTTT	CASNHRADTQYF
14	TRBV12-5	-	-	TRBJ2-1	TGTGCTAGTGCCTCCCGACTAGTCTCTGGCGAGCAGTTCTTC	CASASRLVSGEQFF
12	TRBV11-3	once	-	TRBJ2-1	TGTGCCAGCAGCCCCGGGACCAATGAGCAGTTCTTC	CASSPGTNEQFF
14	TRBV5-4	-	TRBD1	TRBJ2-7	TGTGCCAGCAGCGTCGGACAGGAGCACTACGAGCAGTACTTC	CASSVGQEHYEQYF
12	TRBV29-1	-	TRBD1	TRBJ2-1	TGCAGCGTCGGGGCACAGGGGGGTGAGCAGTTCTTC	CSVGAQGGEQFF
17	TRBV28	-	TRBD1	TRBJ2-5	TGTGCCAGCAGGAATCAGGGGGCGCTTATTCCCGGGGAGACCCAGTACTTC	CASRNQGALIPGETQYF
12	TRBV6-5	-	-	TRBJ1-2	TGTGCCAGCAGCCAACGGAACTATGGCTACACCTTC	CASSQRNYGYTF
15	TRBV6-5	-	-	TRBJ2-3	TGTGCCAGCAGTTACAATGGACTAAGCACAGATACGCAGTATTTT	CASSYNGLSTDTQYF
15	TRBV6-6	-	TRBD2	TRBJ2-7	TGTGCCAGCAGACCGGGACTAGCGGCCGACTACGAGCAGTACTTC	CASRPGLAADYEQYF
14	TRBV10-3	-	-	TRBJ1-3	TGTGCCATCAGTGAGCACGGTTCTGGAAACACCATATATTTT	CAISEHGSGNTIYF
13	TRBV29-1	-	TRBD2	TRBJ2-7	TGCAGCACCACCACTAGCGGGAGGGACGAGCAGTACTTC	CSTTTSGRDEQYF
10	TRBV28	few	-	TRBJ2-7	TGTGCCAGCAGCCTTTACGAGCAGTACTTC	CASSLYEQYF
14	TRBV2	once	TRBD1	TRBJ1-4	TGTGCCAGCAGTCGGGACAGGGGTAATGAAAAACTGTTTTTT	CASSRDRGNEKLFF
13	TRBV6-1	-	-	TRBJ2-7	TGTGCCAGCAGTAGGAGGTTTGGTTACGAGCAGTACTTC	CASSRRFGYEQYF
21	TRBV1	few	-	TRBJ2-1	TGCACCAGCAGCCAAGTGTCCCGGACTAGCGGGAGGGGTAGCTCCTACAATGAGCAGTTCTTC	CTSSQVSRTSGRGSSYNEQFF
14	TRBV14	-	TRBD2	TRBJ2-1	TGTGCCAGCAGCCATCTAGCGGTATACAATGAGCAGTTCTTC	CASSHLAVYNEQFF
15	TRBV5-1	few	-	TRBJ1-1	TGCGCCAGCAGCTTGGAGGGCAGGGAAGGCACTGAAGCTTTCTTT	CASSLEGREGTEAFF
15	TRBV4-1	once	-	TRBJ2-2	TGCGCCAGCAGCCAAGCCGGGCCCGACACCGGGGAGCTGTTTTTT	CASSQAGPDTGELFF
17	TRBV18	many	-	TRBJ1-2	TGTGCCAGCTCGACCCGTTCGCTGCAGGCCACTAACTATGGCTACACCTTC	CASSTRSLQATNYGYTF
15	TRBV13	-	-	TRBJ2-5	TGTGCCAGCAGCTTAGGGTGGAACGCGGGGGAGACCCAGTACTTC	CASSLGWNAGETQYF
18	TRBV5-1	once	TRBD2	TRBJ2-3	TGCGCCAGCAGCTTGGGACTAGCGGGCCCACCTAGCACAGATACGCAGTATTTT	CASSLGLAGPPSTDTQYF
15	TRBV6-5	-	TRBD1	TRBJ1-2	TGTGCCAGCAGTTACTCGTATGGGACAGCCTATGGCTACACCTTC	CASSYSYGTAYGYTF
14	TRBV7-9	-	-	TRBJ2-7	TGTGCCAGCACCTCCCTGGCTAGGGCCTACGAGCAGTACTTC	CASTSLARAYEQYF
13	TRBV2	once	-	TRBJ1-2	TGTGCCAGCGAAAGGGACTGGGGAACTGGCTACACCTTC	CASERDWGTGYTF
18	TRBV9	few	-	TRBJ2-1	TGTGCCAGCAGCGTAGGCATACTCGCTACTGGGGGCTACAATGAGCAGTTCTTC	CASSVGILATGGYNEQFF
13	TRBV30	-	TRBD1	TRBJ2-7	TGTGCCTGGAGGACAGGGGGGGGCTACGAGCAGTACTTC	CAWRTGGGYEQYF
23	TRBV6-4	-	TRBD2	TRBJ2-1	TGTGCCAGCAGTGACCGGGTTAGCGGGAAAACTGGGTCGGGTTATTATACCTACAATGAGCAGTTCTTC	CASSDRVSGKTGSGYYTYNEQFF
15	TRBV30	few	TRBD1	TRBJ1-1	TGTGCCTGGAGTCCAGACAGGGGACGAGGGACTGAAGCTTTCTTT	CAWSPDRGRGTEAFF
13	TRBV7-2	medium-sized	-	TRBJ2-1	TGTGCCAGCAGCTTAGGTCAAAGCGGTGAGCAGTTCTTC	CASSLGQSGEQFF
14	TRBV11-2	once	TRBD1	TRBJ2-6	TGTGCCAGCAGCCGGACAGGTGGGGCCAACGTCCTGACTTTC	CASSRTGGANVLTF
13	TRBV11-2	-	-	TRBJ2-5	TGTGCCAGCACCTCCGGGGGCGAAGGGACCCAGTACTTC	CASTSGGEGTQYF
15	TRBV18	-	TRBD2	TRBJ2-1	TGTGCCAGCTCACCACCGGGACTAGCGCTCAATGAGCAGTTCTTC	CASSPPGLALNEQFF
15	TRBV6-5	-	TRBD1	TRBJ2-7	TGTGCCAGCAGTTACCTTGGGACAGGGACGTGGGAGCAGTACTTC	CASSYLGTGTWEQYF
17	TRBV9	-	TRBD2	TRBJ2-3	TGTGCCAGCAGCGTTGAGACTAGCGGGATCGGAACAGATACGCAGTATTTT	CASSVETSGIGTDTQYF
15	TRBV6-5	-	-	TRBJ2-1	TGTGCCAGCAGTTACTCTGCGGGAACCTACAATGAGCAGTTCTTC	CASSYSAGTYNEQFF
16	TRBV10-1	few	TRBD2	TRBJ2-7	TGCGCCAGCACTGACGGTCGACTAGCGGGACTCTACGAGCAGTACTTC	CASTDGRLAGLYEQYF
10	TRBV20-1	-	-	TRBJ2-1	TGCAGTGCTGTCAGCAATGAGCAGTTCTTC	CSAVSNEQFF